The rows below give T cell receptor beta chains drawn from one sample of a study of blood T cell repertoires in COVID-19. Assay used: immunoSEQ multiplex PCR; TCRdb lists only in-frame clones, some missing. The data hold approximately 89,000 clones, with 87% observed a single time. The source material was peripheral blood. Every receptor here comes from a man between 65 and 80 years old with acute or convalescent COVID-19. CDR3s include the opening cysteine and the closing phenylalanine or tryptophan. Each record gives: clone size, V gene, CDR3 length, D gene, J gene, CDR3 DNA, CDR3 protein. A D gene is named only where the DNA matches it firmly. Clone sizes are given selectively: once, few, many, or a class where the clone is expanded.

few	TRBV5-6	15	TRBD1	TRBJ1-4	TGTGCCAGCAGCACTGACAGGGGGCGAGGTGAAAAACTGTTTTTT	CASSTDRGRGEKLFF
NA	TRBV4-1	15	TRBD1	TRBJ1-5	TGCGCCAGCAGCCAAACCGAGGACAGGAATCAGCCCCAGCATTTT	CASSQTEDRNQPQHF
NA	TRBV25-1	16	TRBD1	TRBJ1-6	TGTGCCAGCAGTGGCGGGACAGGGTCTCTGAATTCACCCCTCCACTTT	CASSGGTGSLNSPLHF
NA	TRBV3-1/TRBV3-2	16	TRBD1	TRBJ1-3	TGTGCCAGCAGCCCAACAGGACAGGGGGCGCGAAACACCATATATTTT	CASSPTGQGARNTIYF
NA	TRBV27	16	TRBD1	TRBJ2-7	TGTGCCAGCAGCCGGACAGGGGGCAGTTCGTGGTACGAGCAGTACTTC	CASSRTGGSSWYEQYF
NA	TRBV12-5	16	NA	TRBJ2-1	TGTGCTAGTGGTTATCAGGGAAGTAATCCCTACAATGAGCAGTTCTTC	CASGYQGSNPYNEQFF
NA	TRBV29-1	12	NA	TRBJ2-1	TGCAGCGGAGGGGGGGGATACAATGAGCAGTTCTTC	CSGGGGYNEQFF
once	TRBV18	20	TRBD1	TRBJ1-3	TGTGCCAGCTCACCTTTCGGGGGACAGGGTTACTCGCTCTCTGGAAACACCATATATTTT	CASSPFGGQGYSLSGNTIYF
NA	TRBV9	15	TRBD1	TRBJ1-5	TGTGCCAGCAGCACTTTGGGGACAGTCAATCAGCCCCAGCATTTT	CASSTLGTVNQPQHF
NA	TRBV6-4	13	NA	TRBJ1-5	TGTGCCAGCAGTGAGACAGGAAATCAGCCCCAGCATTTT	CASSETGNQPQHF
NA	TRBV4-1	16	NA	TRBJ1-5	TGCGCCAGCAGCCTTGACGACAGCTATAGCAATCAGCCCCAGCATTTT	CASSLDDSYSNQPQHF
NA	TRBV5-1	14	NA	TRBJ1-1	TGCGCCAGCAGCGTAACAGGGTTGAACACTGAAGCTTTCTTT	CASSVTGLNTEAFF
once	TRBV5-1	17	TRBD2	TRBJ2-3	TGCGCCAGCAGCTTGGAGTCTAGCGGGGCTAACACAGATACGCAGTATTTT	CASSLESSGANTDTQYF
once	TRBV28	15	NA	TRBJ2-7	TGTGCCAGCAGCCTCCTGCGGGGCACGGCCTACGAGCAGTACTTC	CASSLLRGTAYEQYF
NA	TRBV28	14	TRBD1	TRBJ1-2	TGTGCCAGCAGTCGGACAGGGGGCAACTATGGCTACACCTTC	CASSRTGGNYGYTF
NA	TRBV5-4	16	TRBD2	TRBJ2-3	TGTGCCAGCAGCTACCGACTAGCGGGTATGAGAGATACGCAGTATTTT	CASSYRLAGMRDTQYF
NA	TRBV27	14	TRBD1	TRBJ2-7	TGTGCCAGCAGTTCAGGGGGTTACTCCTACGAGCAGTACTTC	CASSSGGYSYEQYF
NA	TRBV29-1	15	NA	TRBJ1-1	TGCAGCGTTGTTGGGCACCGCTCTATGAACACTGAAGCTTTCTTT	CSVVGHRSMNTEAFF
NA	TRBV7-8	17	NA	TRBJ2-7	TGTGCCAGCAGCTTAGCGCAGATTGGGGCAGGCCACTACGAGCAGTACTTC	CASSLAQIGAGHYEQYF
NA	TRBV7-8	14	NA	TRBJ1-5	TGTGCCAGCAGCTCCGGACAGTACAATCAGCCCCAGCATTTT	CASSSGQYNQPQHF
NA	TRBV2	14	NA	TRBJ1-5	TGTGCCAGCAGTCACCGGGACAACGATCAGCCCCAGCATTTT	CASSHRDNDQPQHF
few	TRBV5-6	15	NA	TRBJ2-3	TGTGCCAGCAGTCCGCTAGCGCCGAGCACAGATACGCAGTATTTT	CASSPLAPSTDTQYF
NA	TRBV6-1	14	NA	TRBJ1-6	TGTGCCAGCAGTGATAGACAGAATAATTCACCCCTCCACTTT	CASSDRQNNSPLHF
NA	TRBV29-1	19	TRBD2	TRBJ2-1	TGCAGCGTTGAAGGGACTAGCGGCATAACCACCATACGAGGGAATGAGCAGTTCTTC	CSVEGTSGITTIRGNEQFF
once	TRBV28	13	NA	TRBJ2-2	TGTGCCAGCAGTTACAGGGTTACCGGGGAGCTGTTTTTT	CASSYRVTGELFF
once	TRBV11-2	12	NA	TRBJ2-7	TGTGCCAGCAGCTTAGTGAGGGCCCGAGTGTACTTC	CASSLVRARVYF
NA	TRBV7-3	15	TRBD2	TRBJ2-3	TGTGCCAGCAGCGAGGCGGGGGGGTTCACAGATACGCAGTATTTT	CASSEAGGFTDTQYF